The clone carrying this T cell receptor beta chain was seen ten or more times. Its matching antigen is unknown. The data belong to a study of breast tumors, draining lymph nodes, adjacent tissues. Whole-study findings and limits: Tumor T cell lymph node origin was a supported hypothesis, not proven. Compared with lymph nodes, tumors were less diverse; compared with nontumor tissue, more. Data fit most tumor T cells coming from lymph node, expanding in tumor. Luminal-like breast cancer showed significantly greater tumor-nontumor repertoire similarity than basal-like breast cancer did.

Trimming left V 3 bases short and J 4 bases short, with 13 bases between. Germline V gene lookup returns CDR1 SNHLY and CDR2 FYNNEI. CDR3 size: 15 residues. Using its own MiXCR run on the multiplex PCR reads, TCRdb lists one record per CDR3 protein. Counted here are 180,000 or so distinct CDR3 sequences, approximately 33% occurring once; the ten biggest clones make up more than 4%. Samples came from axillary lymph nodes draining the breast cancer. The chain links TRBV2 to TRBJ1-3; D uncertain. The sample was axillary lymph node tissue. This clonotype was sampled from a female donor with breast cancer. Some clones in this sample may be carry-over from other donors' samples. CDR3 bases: TGTGCCAGCAGTGAGTACAAGGGAAACGGAAACACCATATATTTT. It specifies CASSEYKGNGNTIYF.